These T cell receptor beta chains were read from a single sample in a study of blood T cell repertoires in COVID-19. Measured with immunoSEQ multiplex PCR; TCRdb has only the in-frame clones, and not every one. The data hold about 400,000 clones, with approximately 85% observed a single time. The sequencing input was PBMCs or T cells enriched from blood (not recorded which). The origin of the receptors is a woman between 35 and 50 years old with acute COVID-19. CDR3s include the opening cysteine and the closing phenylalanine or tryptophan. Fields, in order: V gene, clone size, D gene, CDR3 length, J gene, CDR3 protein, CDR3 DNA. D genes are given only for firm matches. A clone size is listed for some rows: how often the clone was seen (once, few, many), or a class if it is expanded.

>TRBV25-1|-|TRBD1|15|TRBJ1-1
CASSEEGRGRTEAFF
TGTGCCAGCAGTGAAGAAGGCAGGGGGAGGACTGAAGCTTTCTTT
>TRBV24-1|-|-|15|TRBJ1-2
CATSDRDNAGYGYTF
TGTGCCACCAGTGACCGGGACAATGCTGGCTATGGCTACACCTTC
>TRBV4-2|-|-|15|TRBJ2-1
CASSRGALGEDEQFF
TGTGCCAGCAGCCGTGGAGCTTTGGGGGAGGATGAGCAGTTCTTC
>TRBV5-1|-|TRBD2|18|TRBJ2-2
CASSAGLAGGTNTGELFF
TGCGCCAGCAGCGCGGGACTAGCGGGGGGCACGAACACCGGGGAGCTGTTTTTT
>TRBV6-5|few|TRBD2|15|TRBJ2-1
CASSYRAGGGGEQFF
TGTGCCAGCAGTTACCGGGCGGGGGGTGGAGGTGAGCAGTTCTTC
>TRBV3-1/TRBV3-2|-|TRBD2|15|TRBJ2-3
CASSLSGGATDTQYF
TGTGCCAGCAGCCTAAGCGGGGGGGCCACAGATACGCAGTATTTT
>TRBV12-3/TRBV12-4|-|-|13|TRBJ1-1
CASSPPGIGEAFF
TGTGCCAGCAGTCCCCCGGGAATCGGTGAAGCTTTCTTT
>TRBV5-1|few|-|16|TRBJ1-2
CASSETSTALNYGYTF
TGCGCCAGCAGCGAAACTAGCACGGCCCTTAACTATGGCTACACCTTC
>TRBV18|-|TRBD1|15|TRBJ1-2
CASSPGTGLNYGYTF
TGTGCCAGCTCCCCTGGGACAGGACTAAACTATGGCTACACCTTC
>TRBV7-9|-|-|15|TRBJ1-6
CASSLVGEIDSPLHF
TGTGCCAGCAGCTTAGTAGGGGAAATCGATTCACCCCTCCACTTT
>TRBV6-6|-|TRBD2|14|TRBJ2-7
CASSLAGGLYEQYF
TGTGCCAGCAGTTTAGCGGGGGGGCTTTACGAGCAGTACTTC
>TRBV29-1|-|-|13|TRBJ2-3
CSVAPANSDTQYF
TGCAGCGTTGCCCCCGCTAACTCAGATACGCAGTATTTT
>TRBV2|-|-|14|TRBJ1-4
CASSYRATNEKLFF
TGTGCCAGCAGTTACAGGGCAACTAATGAAAAACTGTTTTTT
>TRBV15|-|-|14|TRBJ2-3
CATSRDYQADTQYF
TGTGCCACCAGCAGAGATTATCAGGCAGATACGCAGTATTTT
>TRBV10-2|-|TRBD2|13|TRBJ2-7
CASSPIRGGEQYF
TGCGCCAGCAGTCCCATACGGGGGGGGGAGCAGTACTTC
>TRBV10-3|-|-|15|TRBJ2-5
CAISEGGLSGETQYF
TGTGCCATCAGTGAGGGCGGGTTGTCGGGAGAGACCCAGTACTTC
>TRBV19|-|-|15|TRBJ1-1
CASSRAGKLNTEAFF
TGTGCCAGTAGTAGGGCAGGAAAATTGAACACTGAAGCTTTCTTT